These 22 T cell receptor beta chains were sequenced from one sample in a study of blood T cell repertoires in COVID-19. Method: immunoSEQ multiplex PCR; TCRdb's copy keeps in-frame clones and lacks some. Of 260,000 or so clones listed, approximately 86% were seen once; the top ten hold about 8.6%. Sample: peripheral blood. The receptors stem from a man younger than 35 with active or convalescent COVID-19.

To note about this clone: The sample has other DNA sequences that encode this CDR3 too. V usage is TRBV6-5 and J usage is TRBJ1-5, with TRBD1 matching 7 bases. V lost 5 bases to trimming and J lost 5 bases; unmatched junction nucleotides: 3. Germline CDR1 is MNHEY and CDR2 is SVGAGI. CDR3 size: 13 residues. CDR3 protein: CASSRDSYQPQHF. Here the CDR3 DNA reads TGTGCCAGCAGTCGGGACAGCTATCAGCCCCAGCATTTT.

V gene TRBV6-5 combines with J gene TRBJ1-5; D remains unclear. The V and J ends lost 6 bases and 9 bases respectively, with 12 bases between them. The germline gives CDR1 MNHEY, CDR2 SVGAGI. This CDR3 contains 12 residues. In DNA, the CDR3 is TGTGCCAGCAGGACTGTTGAGGGGCCCCAGCATTTT. This encodes CASRTVEGPQHF.

The chain recombines TRBV4-2 with TRBJ2-7, with 9 positions matching TRBD2. With 0 bases clipped from V and 4 bases from J, the junction kept 7 bases outside the gene matches. In germline, CDR1 is LGHNA, CDR2 YNFKEQ. The CDR3 runs to 16 residues. The CDR3 DNA follows: TGTGCCAGCAGCCAAGATAGCAGCGGGGGGTTGTACGAGCAGTACTTC. Encoded protein: CASSQDSSGGLYEQYF.

The chain recombines TRBV6-5 with TRBJ1-4; weak D call: TRBD1 (5 bases). Germline CDR1 is MNHEY and CDR2 is SVGAGI. The CDR3 has 12 residues. The V end lost 6 bases, the J end lost 8 bases, and 10 bases lay between the germline ends. The CDR3 sequence: CASRRSGEKLFF. In DNA, the CDR3 is TGTGCCAGCAGACGTTCAGGGGAAAAACTGTTTTTT.

The chain's CDR3 is CASRRQGITINSPLHF. CDR3 nucleotides: TGTGCCAGCAGAAGACAGGGGATTACGATAAATTCACCCCTCCACTTT. The chain links TRBV11-2 to TRBJ1-6, with 8 bases lining up with TRBD1. V was pared by 6 bases and J by 7 bases, with 11 bases of the junction left unmatched. CDR3 length equals 16 residues. Germline V lookup: CDR1 SGHAT, CDR2 FQNNGV.

This chain links TRBV2 with TRBJ2-7; TRBD1 might be the D (5 bases). The V gene's germline CDR1 is SNHLY and CDR2 FYNNEI. V was pared by 6 bases and J by 1 base, with 7 bases between. The CDR3 consists of 12 residues. Written as DNA, the CDR3 is TGTGCCAGCAGCGACAGATCCTACGAGCAGTACTTC. Translated, it gives CASSDRSYEQYF. Full variable domain (outside the CDR3, taken from reference TRBV2 and TRBJ2-7): EPEVTQTPSHQVTQMGQEVILRCVPISNHLYFYWYRQILGQKVEFLVSFYNNEISEKSEIFDDQFSVERPDGSNFTLKIRSTKLEDSAMYFCASSDRSYEQYFGPGTRLTVT.

Remarks on this clone: In the same sample, other DNA sequences code for this CDR3. The V gene is TRBV5-1, the J gene TRBJ1-1, with no clear D. V shed 0 bases and J shed 1 base, with 4 bases lying between them. The CDR3 is made up of 13 amino acids. Germline V gives CDR1 SGHRS, CDR2 YFSETQ. Here the CDR3 reads CASSLGGNTEAFF. The CDR3 DNA reads as TGCGCCAGCAGCTTGGGCGGGAACACTGAAGCTTTCTTT. Using reference TRBV5-1 and TRBJ1-1 for the parts outside the CDR3, the full variable domain is KAGVTQTPRYLIKTRGQQVTLSCSPISGHRSVSWYQQTPGQGLQFLFEYFSETQRNKGNFPGRFSGRQFSNSRSEMNVSTLELGDSALYLCASSLGGNTEAFFGQGTRLTVV.

The V and J genes are TRBV11-2 and TRBJ2-7, with 7 positions matching TRBD2. CDR1 and CDR2 from the germline V gene are SGHAT and FQNNGV. V shed 6 bases, J shed 0 bases, and the junction held 5 bases outside the gene matches. The CDR3 covers 14 residues. Here the CDR3 reads CASSYGGSSYEQYF. CDR3 nucleotide sequence: TGTGCCAGCAGTTACGGGGGGAGCTCCTACGAGCAGTACTTC.

The chain is built from TRBV3-1 (or the pseudogene TRBV3-2) and TRBJ1-1, with TRBD1 matching over 7 bases. V dropped 7 bases and J dropped 5; count of bases not matched to a gene: 10. This CDR3 comprises 14 residues. Per the germline V gene, CDR1 is LGHDT and CDR2 is YNNKEL (reference sequence). CDR3 region: CASKINRGGTEAFF. The DNA for the CDR3 is TGTGCCAGCAAAATTAACAGGGGAGGTACTGAAGCTTTCTTT.

This clone was seen only once. J is TRBJ1-1 and V is TRBV2; maybe TRBD1 (6 bases). V was trimmed by 5 bases and J by 7 bases, leaving 11 bases between them. The CDR3 is made up of 12 amino acids. CDR1 SNHLY and CDR2 FYNNEI come from the germline V gene. As DNA, the CDR3 is TGTGCCAGCAGTTCGGGACATCTTGAAGCTTTCTTT. It translates to CASSSGHLEAFF.

This clone came up once. The V and J genes are TRBV3-1 (or the pseudogene TRBV3-2) and TRBJ2-7; D remains unclear. V gave up 2 bases and J gave up 3 bases, with 17 bases separating them. This CDR3 has 16 amino acids. The germline CDR1 and CDR2 sequences are LGHDT and YNNKEL (reference sequence). In DNA, the CDR3 is TGTGCCAGCAGCCAATCCCGTCTCGGGTTCAGCTACGAGCAGTACTTC. Translated, it gives CASSQSRLGFSYEQYF.

The chain links TRBV7-2 to TRBJ2-3; 10 bases map to TRBD1. This CDR3 region has 13 residues. The germline V gene encodes CDR1 SGHTA and CDR2 FQGNSA. With V trimmed by 6 bases and J by 4 bases, 1 base remained unmatched. CDR3 bases: TGTGCCAGCAGTGGACAGGGGGCAGATACGCAGTATTTT. Translation gives CASSGQGADTQYF.

This chain links TRBV19 with TRBJ1-5; 8 nucleotides align to TRBD1. Germline V CDR1 and CDR2: LNHDA, SQIVND (reference sequence). The CDR3 length is 14 residues. The J segment lost 6 bases and the V segment lost 4 bases, leaving 5 bases of the junction unmatched. CDR3 nucleotide sequence: TGTGCCAGTAGTAACAGGGGGGTGATTCAGCCCCAGCATTTT. It encodes CASSNRGVIQPQHF.

The rearrangement joins TRBV29-1 to TRBJ2-1; possible D gene TRBD1, 6 bases. Trimming stripped 5 bases from V and 0 bases from J, with 11 bases between. CDR1 and CDR2 from the germline V gene are SQVTM and ANQGSEA. CDR3 length: 14 residues. The CDR3 nucleotides read TGCAGCGTTCTGGGGGCACTCTCCTACAATGAGCAGTTCTTC. Translating it yields CSVLGALSYNEQFF.

The V and J genes are TRBV7-2 and TRBJ2-3; 10 nucleotides line up with TRBD2. Germline lookup yields CDR1 SGHTA and CDR2 FQGNSA. The V segment lost 4 bases and the J segment 2 bases; nucleotides outside the gene matches: 6. This CDR3 has 16 residues. The DNA of the CDR3 is TGTGCCAGCAGCTCCGTAGCGGGGGGATACACAGATACGCAGTATTTT. Its translation is CASSSVAGGYTDTQYF.

This rearrangement joins TRBV4-3 to TRBJ1-1; D is ambiguous. V shed 0 bases and J shed 1 base, with 12 bases lying between them. The CDR3 totals 16 residues. Germline V gene lookup returns CDR1 LGHNA and CDR2 YSLEER. In DNA form, the CDR3 reads TGCGCCAGCAGCCAAGATCTATCAGGAGGGAACACTGAAGCTTTCTTT. Translation gives CASSQDLSGGNTEAFF.

The chain employs TRBV19 and TRBJ2-7, with TRBD1 identical over 8 bases. CDR3 length equals 16 residues. After removal of 6 bases from V and 1 base from J, the junction contained 11 bases not matched to a gene. Germline CDR1 LNHDA, CDR2 SQIVND (reference sequence). The CDR3 loop reads CASSRDGTGNSYEQYF. CDR3 nucleotides: TGTGCCAGTAGCCGTGATGGGACAGGAAATTCCTACGAGCAGTACTTC.

A word on this clone: This same CDR3 is encoded by further DNA sequences in the sample. This sequence joins TRBV5-1 and TRBJ2-3, with TRBD2 identical over 12 bases. Germline V lookup: CDR1 SGHRS, CDR2 YFSETQ. The ends lost 0 bases at V and 0 bases at J; junction bases unmatched: 2. The CDR3 is made up of 17 amino acids. The CDR3 DNA reads as TGCGCCAGCAGCTTGGCGCTAGCGGGGGGGAGCACAGATACGCAGTATTTT. It encodes CASSLALAGGSTDTQYF.

The V gene is TRBV5-5, the J gene TRBJ2-1; TRBD1 matches at 7 bases. The V gene's germline CDR1 is SGHKS and CDR2 YYEKEE (reference sequence). V lost 4 bases, J lost 9 bases, and 4 bases stayed unmatched. This CDR3 spans 12 amino acids. The CDR3 nucleotides read TGTGCCAGCAGCCGTCCAGGGGGTGAGCAGTTCTTC. Protein: CASSRPGGEQFF.

J is TRBJ1-2 and V is TRBV2; possible D gene TRBD1, 5 bases. V was trimmed by 8 bases and J by 10 bases, leaving 11 bases between them. The CDR3 spans 10 residues. CDR1 and CDR2 from the germline V gene are SNHLY and FYNNEI. Here the CDR3 DNA reads TGTGCCAGCCTGGAACAGGTCTACACCTTC. Its translation: CASLEQVYTF.

This rearrangement joins TRBV5-4 to TRBJ1-5; D is uncertain. V lost 2 bases, J lost 2 bases, and 8 bases lay in between. The CDR3 is made up of 14 amino acids. CDR1 and CDR2 (germline): SGHNT, YYREEE (reference sequence). The CDR3 reads CASSFNPGNQPQHF. CDR3 coding DNA: TGTGCCAGCAGCTTTAACCCGGGCAATCAGCCCCAGCATTTT.

The V call is TRBV12-3 or TRBV12-4, the J call TRBJ1-4; D is ambiguous. The V gene lost 0 bases and the J gene lost 10 bases, with 9 bases spanning the gap. This CDR3 spans 13 amino acids. This CDR3 is CASSLALSGKLFF. The CDR3 nucleotides read TGTGCCAGCAGTTTAGCGCTATCGGGAAAACTGTTTTTT.